This T cell receptor beta chain came from a study of T cell changes during pregnancy in multiple sclerosis. Profiled with immunoSEQ multiplex PCR; TCRdb holds only in-frame clones, not every one. The sample shows some 85,000 clones, around 93% of them seen only once. The V segment lost 0 bases and the J segment 4 bases; nucleotides outside the gene matches: 7. CDR3 length equals 16 residues. Germline CDR1 is SGHRS and CDR2 is YFSETQ. The sequences come from peripheral blood, collected in the second trimester of pregnancy. The TCR sequence derives from a female donor in good health, enrolled as a control in a pregnancy study. V gene TRBV5-1 combines with J gene TRBJ1-2; the match to TRBD1 covers 9 bases. The CDR3 nucleotides read TGCGCCAGCAGCTTGGCGGGCGGGACAGGGCCCTATGGCTACACCTTC. Translation: CASSLAGGTGPYGYTF.